These 25 T cell receptor beta chains were all obtained from the same sample, sequenced in a study of TIL therapy for anti-PD-1-resistant metastatic lung cancer. Stated time point: pre-treatment sample, taken before nivolumab and TIL therapy. Pleural nodules or supraclavicular lymph nodes made up most of the excised metastases sampled. The libraries were made with immunoSEQ v3. The repertoire was sequenced with immunoSEQ multiplex PCR; TCRdb's copy has only in-frame clones and lacks some. This sample yields 45,000 to 60,000 clones, of which just over 70% are seen a single time; roughly 5.6% belongs to the top ten. The sequencing used tumor tissue, collected at baseline. These receptors were obtained from a person aged 25-85 years with non-small cell lung cancer.

This clone has just a few counts. The J gene is TRBJ2-1, the V gene TRBV15; weak D call: TRBD2 (5 bases). Germline V lookup: CDR1 LNHNV, CDR2 YYDKDF (reference sequence). This CDR3 contains 16 residues. V dropped 1 base and J dropped 0 bases, with 10 bases sitting between them. CDR3 loop: CATSRGLFSSYNEQFF. The CDR3 DNA is TGTGCCACCAGCAGAGGACTATTTAGCTCCTACAATGAGCAGTTCTTC.

The V and J genes are TRBV5-4 and TRBJ2-2; 7 bases line up with TRBD1. After removal of 4 bases from V and 3 bases from J, the junction contained 6 bases not matched to a gene. Germline V gives CDR1 SGHNT, CDR2 YYREEE (reference sequence). The CDR3 is made up of 15 amino acids. CDR3 bases: TGTGCCAGCAGCATCCAGGGGGTTGACACCGGGGAGCTGTTTTTT. Residues: CASSIQGVDTGELFF.

This chain joins TRBV29-1 and TRBJ2-7; 8 positions agree with TRBD2. There are 13 residues in the CDR3. The V gene's germline CDR1 is SQVTM and CDR2 ANQGSEA. Trimming cost V 0 bases and J 3 bases; bases outside gene matches: 1. CDR3 region: CSVEDGTSYEQYF. The CDR3 bases are TGCAGCGTTGAAGATGGGACTAGCTACGAGCAGTACTTC.

The chain employs TRBV5-1 and TRBJ2-1; D perhaps matches TRBD1 (5 bases). The V gene's germline CDR1 is SGHRS and CDR2 YFSETQ. The V end was cut by 0 bases, the J end by 16 bases, with 14 bases between. The CDR3 runs to 12 residues. The CDR3 coding sequence is TGCGCCAGCAGCTTGGGCCAGGGAAGGCAATTCTTC. The encoded protein is CASSLGQGRQFF.

The rearrangement links TRBV9 to TRBJ1-2; 9 bases fit TRBD1. The CDR3 has 15 residues. CDR1 and CDR2 from the germline V gene are SGDLS and YYNGEE. J lost 6 bases, V lost 4 bases, and 10 bases had no gene match. The CDR3 nucleotides are TGTGCCAGCAGCTTACGGACAGGGGTAAATGATGGCTACACCTTC. Its translation: CASSLRTGVNDGYTF.

This sequence joins TRBV9 and TRBJ2-1, with 10 bases that match TRBD2. This CDR3 has 17 residues. The germline gives CDR1 SGDLS, CDR2 YYNGEE. Trimming removed 3 bases from V and 2 bases from J; junction bases left unmatched: 8. The chain's CDR3 is CASSGSIAGGAYNEQFF. CDR3 DNA: TGTGCCAGCAGCGGCAGCATAGCGGGAGGCGCCTACAATGAGCAGTTCTTC.

The chain is built from TRBV9 and TRBJ1-3; maybe TRBD1 (5 bases). Germline V gives CDR1 SGDLS, CDR2 YYNGEE. Trimming pared 0 bases from V and 5 bases from J, leaving 18 bases between. CDR3 length: 17 residues. CDR3 sequence (DNA): TGTGCCAGCAGCGTAGACGGGCCAGGGAGCCCCCGAAACACCATATATTTT. Its protein product is CASSVDGPGSPRNTIYF. Combining the CDR3 with reference TRBV9 and TRBJ1-3 gives the whole variable domain DSGVTQTPKHLITATGQRVTLRCSPRSGDLSVYWYQQSLDQGLQFLIQYYNGEERAKGNILERFSAQQFPDLHSELNLSSLELGDSALYFCASSVDGPGSPRNTIYFGEGSWLTVV.

The chain recombines TRBV6-1 with TRBJ1-2; D possibly corresponds to TRBD1 (5 bases). Trimming took 7 bases from V and 4 from J, leaving 16 bases between them. Germline values: CDR1 MNHNS, CDR2 SASEGT. CDR3 length: 14 residues. CDR3 sequence: CASIEGAGTYGYTF. The CDR3 region has the DNA TGTGCCAGCATCGAGGGCGCAGGGACCTATGGCTACACCTTC.

The chain is built from TRBV10-1 and TRBJ2-2; no reliable D call. The CDR3 contains 13 residues. CDR1 and CDR2 (germline): WNHNN, SYGVQD (reference sequence). Trimming removed 5 bases from V and 2 bases from J, with 6 bases in between. The CDR3 loop is CASSPRNTGELFF. The CDR3 region has the DNA TGCGCCAGCAGTCCGAGAAACACCGGGGAGCTGTTTTTT.

The rearrangement links TRBV6-1 to TRBJ2-3; D possibly uses TRBD1 or TRBD2 (6 bases each). The V gene's germline CDR1 is MNHNS and CDR2 SASEGT. Trimming removed 1 base from V and 5 bases from J, with 16 bases in between. This CDR3 contains 16 residues. This CDR3 is CASSEVGGLGGDTQYF. CDR3 DNA: TGTGCCAGCAGTGAAGTAGGGGGGCTTGGTGGAGATACGCAGTATTTT.

This clone was observed a few times. This chain connects TRBV6-6 to TRBJ1-1; D possibly corresponds to TRBD1 (6 bases). The germline gives CDR1 MNHNY, CDR2 SVGAGI (reference sequence). The CDR3 covers 15 residues. The ends were cut back, 0 bases at V and 4 bases at J, with 12 bases in the middle. This CDR3 reads CASSYSITQGTEAFF. Here the CDR3 DNA reads TGTGCCAGCAGTTACTCGATTACACAGGGCACTGAAGCTTTCTTT.

The chain carries TRBV5-6 and TRBJ1-5; no clear D. With 0 bases removed from V and 2 bases from J, the gap between germline ends came to 15 bases. Germline V gene sequence: CDR1 SGHDT, CDR2 YYEEEE. This CDR3 comprises 17 residues. The CDR3 spells CASSLAGRAGGNQPQHF. The DNA for the CDR3 is TGTGCCAGCAGCTTGGCCGGGCGGGCGGGAGGCAATCAGCCCCAGCATTTT.

This clone was seen at least ten times. This CDR3 is CASTGMNTEAFF. The CDR3 region has the DNA TGTGCCAGCACAGGTATGAACACTGAAGCTTTCTTT. V usage is TRBV6-1 and J usage is TRBJ1-1; D call uncertain. V lost 7 bases, J lost 0 bases, and 6 bases lay in between. The CDR3 has 12 residues. Germline-derived CDR1 and CDR2 are MNHNS and SASEGT.

This chain's CDR3 is CASSLLGLANNEQFF. The CDR3 nucleotides read TGTGCCAGCAGCCTCCTCGGACTAGCGAACAATGAGCAGTTCTTC. The V call is TRBV9, the J call TRBJ2-1, with 9 bases that match TRBD2. CDR3 length: 15 amino acids. CDR1 SGDLS and CDR2 YYNGEE come from the germline V gene. V was pared by 4 bases and J by 5 bases, with 7 bases of the junction left unmatched.

This clone was seen more than once but under ten times. V is TRBV2 and J is TRBJ2-4, with D tentatively TRBD2 (6 bases). CDR3 length equals 16 residues. V lost 2 bases and J 4 bases, leaving 15 bases between the germline ends. Germline lookup yields CDR1 SNHLY and CDR2 FYNNEI. Here the CDR3 DNA reads TGTGCCAGCAGTGAAAGAGGAGGGGTTGGTAAAAACATTCAGTACTTC. Translating it yields CASSERGGVGKNIQYF. The full variable domain, with the rest looked up from reference TRBV2 and TRBJ2-4, is EPEVTQTPSHQVTQMGQEVILRCVPISNHLYFYWYRQILGQKVEFLVSFYNNEISEKSEIFDDQFSVERPDGSNFTLKIRSTKLEDSAMYFCASSERGGVGKNIQYFGAGTRLSVL.

The chain carries TRBV2 and TRBJ2-5; the D gene is possibly TRBD2 (6 bases). CDR1 is SNHLY and CDR2 is FYNNEI in the germline V gene. This CDR3 is built from 16 residues. V was shortened by 6 bases and J by 2 bases, with 19 bases between the two germline ends. DNA for the CDR3: TGTGCCAGCAGGGGCGTGATGCGGGGAAATCAAGAGACCCAGTACTTC. Translated, it gives CASRGVMRGNQETQYF.

This clone was observed a few times. The genes are TRBV25-1 and TRBJ1-2; the D gene is possibly TRBD1 (6 bases). Germline lookup yields CDR1 MGHDK and CDR2 SYGVNS. The CDR3 extends over 12 amino acids. With 7 bases removed from V and 8 bases from J, the gap between germline ends came to 14 bases. The CDR3 here is CASTVGAGGYTF. CDR3 nucleotide sequence: TGTGCCAGCACGGTGGGGGCGGGCGGCTACACCTTC.

The chain combines TRBV18 with TRBJ1-3; no firm D call. From germline, CDR1 is KGHSH and CDR2 LQKENI. This CDR3 contains 13 residues. V was cut by 2 bases and J by 2 bases, with 4 bases left in between. This CDR3 reads CASSPNTGNTIYF. CDR3 nucleotides: TGTGCCAGCTCACCAAACACTGGAAACACCATATATTTT.

This chain uses TRBV14 with TRBJ1-1, with a tentative D call TRBD1 (6 bases). The germline CDR1 and CDR2 sequences are SGHDN and FVKESK. The CDR3 consists of 16 residues. Between the trimmed V and J ends, which lost 5 bases and 2 bases, there was a span of 18 bases. The CDR3 protein is CASSFRRGGGNTEAFF. DNA of the CDR3: TGTGCCAGCAGCTTCCGCAGGGGAGGGGGTAACACTGAAGCTTTCTTT.

This clone was seen only a few times. The J gene is TRBJ2-7, the V gene TRBV4-1, with D uncertain. Per germline, CDR1 MGHRA and CDR2 YSYEKL. The CDR3 runs to 16 residues. Trimming pared 2 bases from V and 3 bases from J, leaving 17 bases between. The CDR3 sequence: CASSQMLSTEYYEQYF. The CDR3 bases are TGCGCCAGCAGCCAAATGCTCTCGACTGAATACTACGAGCAGTACTTC.

The rearrangement joins TRBV2 to TRBJ2-3; TRBD2 matches 7 bases. V shed 10 bases, J shed 2 bases, and the junction held 6 bases outside the gene matches. Germline lookup yields CDR1 SNHLY and CDR2 FYNNEI. This CDR3 has 13 amino acids. The CDR3 sequence is CAITLAYTDTQYF. The DNA for the CDR3 is TGTGCCATTACACTAGCGTACACAGATACGCAGTATTTT. The full variable domain, its missing parts supplied by reference TRBV2 and TRBJ2-3, is EPEVTQTPSHQVTQMGQEVILRCVPISNHLYFYWYRQILGQKVEFLVSFYNNEISEKSEIFDDQFSVERPDGSNFTLKIRSTKLEDSAMYFCAITLAYTDTQYFGPGTRLTVL.

The gene calls are TRBV6-6 and TRBJ2-7; 9 positions match TRBD1. The CDR3 is 15 amino acids. CDR1 MNHNY and CDR2 SVGAGI come from the germline V gene (reference sequence). V was pared by 2 bases and J by 5 bases, with 7 bases of the junction left unmatched. CDR3 coding DNA: TGTGCCAGCAGTTACGCGGACACAGGGGGCAACGAGCAGTACTTC. This encodes CASSYADTGGNEQYF.

V and J are TRBV2 and TRBJ2-1; 7 positions match TRBD1. In germline, CDR1 is SNHLY, CDR2 FYNNEI. CDR3 length: 13 amino acids. Unmatched junction bases numbered 6, after V lost 7 bases and J lost 6 bases. The CDR3 region has the DNA TGTGCCAGCAAAGGCGACAGGGTCAATGAGCAGTTCTTC. Translated: CASKGDRVNEQFF.

As concerns this clone: At one boundary the junction diverges from the germline segment, which might be a read error. The chain carries TRBV7-2 and TRBJ1-2; the match to TRBD1 covers 8 bases. The CDR3 extends over 15 amino acids. Germline CDR1 SGHTA, CDR2 FQGNSA. CDR3 DNA: TGTGCCAGCGGCTTAGACAACAGGGGGGCCTATGGCTACACCTTC. It yields the protein CASGLDNRGAYGYTF.

This chain joins TRBV7-2 and TRBJ2-7; the D is unclear. Looked up from germline, CDR1 is SGHTA and CDR2 is FQGNSA. V was clipped by 3 bases and J by 5 bases, with 8 bases between them. CDR3 length: 12 amino acids. CDR3 sequence reads: CASSFKRDEQYF. The CDR3, as DNA: TGTGCCAGCAGCTTTAAACGGGACGAGCAGTACTTC.